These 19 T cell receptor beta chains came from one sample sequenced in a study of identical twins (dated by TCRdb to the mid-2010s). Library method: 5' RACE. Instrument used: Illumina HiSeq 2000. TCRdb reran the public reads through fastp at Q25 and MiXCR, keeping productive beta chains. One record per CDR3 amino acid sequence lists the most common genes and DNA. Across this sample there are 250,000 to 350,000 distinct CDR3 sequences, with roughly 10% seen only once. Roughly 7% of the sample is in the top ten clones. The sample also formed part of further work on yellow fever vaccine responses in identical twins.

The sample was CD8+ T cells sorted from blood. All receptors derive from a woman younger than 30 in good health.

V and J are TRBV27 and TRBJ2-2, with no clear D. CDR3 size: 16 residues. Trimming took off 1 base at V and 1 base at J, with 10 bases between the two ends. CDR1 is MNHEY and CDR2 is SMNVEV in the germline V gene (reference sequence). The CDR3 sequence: CASSLFERQNTGELFF. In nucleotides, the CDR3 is TGTGCCAGCAGTTTATTCGAGAGGCAGAACACCGGGGAGCTGTTTTTT.

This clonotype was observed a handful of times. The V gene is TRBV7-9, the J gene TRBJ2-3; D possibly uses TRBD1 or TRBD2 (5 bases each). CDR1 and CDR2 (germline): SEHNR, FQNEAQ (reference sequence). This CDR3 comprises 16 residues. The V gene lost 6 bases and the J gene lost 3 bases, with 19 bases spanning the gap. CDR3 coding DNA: TGTGCCAGCAGATCGGTCAGGGCGGGCGGGACAGATACGCAGTATTTT. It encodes CASRSVRAGGTDTQYF.

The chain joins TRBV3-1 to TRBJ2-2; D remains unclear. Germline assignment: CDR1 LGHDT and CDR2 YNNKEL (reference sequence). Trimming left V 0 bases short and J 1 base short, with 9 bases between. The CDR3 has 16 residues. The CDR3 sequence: CASSQELDVNTGELFF. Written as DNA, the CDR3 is TGTGCCAGCAGCCAAGAATTGGACGTGAACACCGGGGAGCTGTTTTTT.

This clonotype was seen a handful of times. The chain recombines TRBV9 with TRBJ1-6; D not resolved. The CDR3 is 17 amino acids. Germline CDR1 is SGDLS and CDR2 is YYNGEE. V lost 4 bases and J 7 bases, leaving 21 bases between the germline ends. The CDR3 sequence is CASSNSPRTPGNSPLHF. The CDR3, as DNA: TGTGCCAGCAGCAATAGCCCACGGACTCCGGGAAATTCACCCCTCCACTTT.

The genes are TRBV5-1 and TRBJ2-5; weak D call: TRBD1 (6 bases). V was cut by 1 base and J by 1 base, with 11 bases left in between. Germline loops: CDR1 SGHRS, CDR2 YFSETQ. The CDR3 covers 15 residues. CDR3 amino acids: CASSLSTGFQETQYF. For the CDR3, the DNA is TGCGCCAGCAGCTTGAGCACAGGGTTCCAAGAGACCCAGTACTTC.

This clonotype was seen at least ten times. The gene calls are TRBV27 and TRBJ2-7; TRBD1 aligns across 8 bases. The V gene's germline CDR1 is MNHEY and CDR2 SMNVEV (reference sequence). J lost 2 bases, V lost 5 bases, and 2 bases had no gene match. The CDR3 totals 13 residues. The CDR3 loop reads CASSTTGAYEQYF. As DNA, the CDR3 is TGTGCCAGCAGTACGACAGGGGCCTACGAGCAGTACTTC.

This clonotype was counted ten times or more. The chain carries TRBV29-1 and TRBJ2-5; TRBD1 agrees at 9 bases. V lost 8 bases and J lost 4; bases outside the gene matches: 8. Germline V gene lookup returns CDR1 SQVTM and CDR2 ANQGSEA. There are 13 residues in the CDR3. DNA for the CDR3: TGCAGCACCAGACAGGGGGGAGGAGAGACCCAGTACTTC. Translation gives CSTRQGGGETQYF.

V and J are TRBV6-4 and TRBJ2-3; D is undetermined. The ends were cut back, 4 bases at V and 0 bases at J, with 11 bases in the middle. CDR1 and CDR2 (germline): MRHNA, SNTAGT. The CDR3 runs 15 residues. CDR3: CASSADGSSTDTQYF. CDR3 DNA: TGTGCCAGCAGTGCCGACGGATCGAGCACAGATACGCAGTATTTT.

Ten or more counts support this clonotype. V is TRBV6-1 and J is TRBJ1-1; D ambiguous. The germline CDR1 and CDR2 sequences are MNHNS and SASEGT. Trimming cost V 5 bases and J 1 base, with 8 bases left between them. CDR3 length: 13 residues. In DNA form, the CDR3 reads TGTGCCAGCAGTATGACGGGGAACACTGAAGCTTTCTTT. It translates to CASSMTGNTEAFF.

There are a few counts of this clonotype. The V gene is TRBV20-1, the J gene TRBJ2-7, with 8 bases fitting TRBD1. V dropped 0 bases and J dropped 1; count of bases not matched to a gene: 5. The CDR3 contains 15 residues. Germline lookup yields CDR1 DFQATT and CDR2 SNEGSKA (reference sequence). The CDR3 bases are TGCAGTGCTAGAGAGCGGGACAGGACGTCCTACGAGCAGTACTTC. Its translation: CSARERDRTSYEQYF.

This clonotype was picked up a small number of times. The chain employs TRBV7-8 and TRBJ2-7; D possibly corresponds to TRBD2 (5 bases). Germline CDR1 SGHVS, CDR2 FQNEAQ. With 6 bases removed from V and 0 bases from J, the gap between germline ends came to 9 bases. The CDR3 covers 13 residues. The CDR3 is CASRSGLSYEQYF. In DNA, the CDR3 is TGTGCCAGCAGGAGCGGCCTCTCCTACGAGCAGTACTTC.

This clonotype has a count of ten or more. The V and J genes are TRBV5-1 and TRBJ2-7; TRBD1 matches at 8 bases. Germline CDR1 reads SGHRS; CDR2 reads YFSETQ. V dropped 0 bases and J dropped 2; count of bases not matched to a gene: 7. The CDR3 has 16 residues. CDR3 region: CASSLDRDRITYEQYF. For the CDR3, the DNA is TGCGCCAGCAGCTTGGACCGGGACAGGATTACCTACGAGCAGTACTTC. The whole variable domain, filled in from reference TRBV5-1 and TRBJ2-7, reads KAGVTQTPRYLIKTRGQQVTLSCSPISGHRSVSWYQQTPGQGLQFLFEYFSETQRNKGNFPGRFSGRQFSNSRSEMNVSTLELGDSALYLCASSLDRDRITYEQYFGPGTRLTVT.

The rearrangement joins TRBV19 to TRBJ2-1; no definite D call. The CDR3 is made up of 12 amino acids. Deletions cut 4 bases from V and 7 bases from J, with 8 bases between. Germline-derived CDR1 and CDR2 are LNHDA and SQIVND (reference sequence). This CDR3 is CASSRVVNEQFF. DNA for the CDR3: TGTGCCAGTAGTAGGGTGGTGAATGAGCAGTTCTTC.

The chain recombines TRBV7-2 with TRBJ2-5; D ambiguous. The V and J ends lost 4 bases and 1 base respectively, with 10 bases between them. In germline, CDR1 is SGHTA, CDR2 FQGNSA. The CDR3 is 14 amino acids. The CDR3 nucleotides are TGTGCCAGCAGCTCGATGGTTACCCAAGAGACCCAGTACTTC. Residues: CASSSMVTQETQYF.

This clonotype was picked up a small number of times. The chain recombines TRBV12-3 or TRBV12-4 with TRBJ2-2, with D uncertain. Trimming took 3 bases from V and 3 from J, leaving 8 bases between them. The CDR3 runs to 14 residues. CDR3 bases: TGTGCCAGCAGTTTTGGGGTTCACACCGGGGAGCTGTTTTTT. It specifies CASSFGVHTGELFF.

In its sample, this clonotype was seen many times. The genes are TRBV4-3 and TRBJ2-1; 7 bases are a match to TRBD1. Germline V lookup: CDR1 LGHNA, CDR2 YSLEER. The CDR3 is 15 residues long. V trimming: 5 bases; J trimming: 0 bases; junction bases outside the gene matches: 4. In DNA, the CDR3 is TGCGCCAGCAGCGGGGACAGATACTCCTACAATGAGCAGTTCTTC. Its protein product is CASSGDRYSYNEQFF.

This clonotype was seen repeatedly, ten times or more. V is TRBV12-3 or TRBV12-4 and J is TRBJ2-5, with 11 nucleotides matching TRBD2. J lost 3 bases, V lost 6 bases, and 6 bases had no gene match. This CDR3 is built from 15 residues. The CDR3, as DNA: TGTGCCAGCAGCTCGACTAGCGGGATAGAAGAGACCCAGTACTTC. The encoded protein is CASSSTSGIEETQYF.

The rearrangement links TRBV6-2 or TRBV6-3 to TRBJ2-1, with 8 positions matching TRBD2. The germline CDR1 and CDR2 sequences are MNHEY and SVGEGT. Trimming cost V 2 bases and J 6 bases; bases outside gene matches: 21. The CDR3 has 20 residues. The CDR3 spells CASSYGLGGGPILNGNEQFF. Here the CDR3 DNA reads TGTGCCAGCAGTTACGGGCTCGGCGGGGGGCCAATTCTGAATGGCAATGAGCAGTTCTTC.

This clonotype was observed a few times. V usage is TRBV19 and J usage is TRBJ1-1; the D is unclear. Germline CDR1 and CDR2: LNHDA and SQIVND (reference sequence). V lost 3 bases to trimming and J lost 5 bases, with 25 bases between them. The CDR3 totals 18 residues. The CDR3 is CASSIFWHKATVRTEAFF. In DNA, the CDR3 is TGTGCCAGTAGTATCTTTTGGCACAAGGCCACAGTACGGACTGAAGCTTTCTTT.